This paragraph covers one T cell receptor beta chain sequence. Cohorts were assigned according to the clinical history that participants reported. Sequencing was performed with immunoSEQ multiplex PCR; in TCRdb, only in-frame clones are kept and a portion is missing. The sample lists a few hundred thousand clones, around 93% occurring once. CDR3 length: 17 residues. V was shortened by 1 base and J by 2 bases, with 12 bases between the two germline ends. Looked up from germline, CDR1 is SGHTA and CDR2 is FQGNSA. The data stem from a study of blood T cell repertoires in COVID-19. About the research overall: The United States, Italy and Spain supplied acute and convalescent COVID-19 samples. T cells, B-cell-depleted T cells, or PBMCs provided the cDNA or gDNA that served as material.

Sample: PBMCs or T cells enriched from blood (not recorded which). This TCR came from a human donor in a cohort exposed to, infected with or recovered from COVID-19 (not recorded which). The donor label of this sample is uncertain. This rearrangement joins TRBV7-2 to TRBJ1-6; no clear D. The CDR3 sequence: CASSLVSTRTYNSPLHF. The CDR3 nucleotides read TGTGCCAGCAGCTTAGTTTCGACTCGAACCTATAATTCACCCCTCCACTTT. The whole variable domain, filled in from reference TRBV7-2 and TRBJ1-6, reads GAGVSQSPSNKVTEKGKDVELRCDPISGHTALYWYRQSLGQGLEFLIYFQGNSAPDKSGLPSDRFSAERTGGSVSTLTIQRTQQEDSAVYLCASSLVSTRTYNSPLHFGNGTRLTVT.